These 4 T cell receptor beta chains were sequenced from one sample in a study of cytomegalovirus exposure and HLA in healthy donors. The PCR contained 60 Vbeta and 13 Jbeta primers. The assay was immunoSEQ multiplex PCR, and TCRdb's table has in-frame clones only and misses some. The sample lists more than 80,000 clones, about 64% occurring once. Input material: PBMCs. The receptors derive from a female donor in good health and CMV-seronegative.

The J gene is TRBJ2-5, the V gene TRBV2; D gene uncertain. This CDR3 comprises 13 residues. The V end lost 0 bases, the J end lost 5 bases, and 7 bases lay between the germline ends. Per the germline V gene, CDR1 is SNHLY and CDR2 is FYNNEI. This chain's CDR3 is CASSEARRETQYF. As DNA, the CDR3 is TGTGCCAGCAGTGAAGCCCGCCGGGAGACCCAGTACTTC.

This chain uses TRBV5-4 with TRBJ2-1; 10 positions agree with TRBD1. Germline loops: CDR1 SGHNT, CDR2 YYREEE (reference sequence). Trimming cost V 4 bases and J 0 bases; bases outside gene matches: 10. CDR3 length: 18 amino acids. CDR3 coding DNA: TGTGCCAGCAGCCGGGACAGGGGACTACAAAGCTCCTACAATGAGCAGTTCTTC. Translated, it gives CASSRDRGLQSSYNEQFF.

This chain joins TRBV7-9 and TRBJ2-6, with D possibly TRBD2 on 6 matching bases. Germline loops: CDR1 SEHNR, CDR2 FQNEAQ (reference sequence). V was clipped by 5 bases and J by 7 bases, with 12 bases between them. The CDR3 runs to 14 residues. The CDR3 sequence: CASSVAGGANVLTF. CDR3 sequence (DNA): TGTGCCAGCAGCGTCGCCGGGGGAGCCAACGTCCTGACTTTC.

This clone turned up a few times. The identical CDR3 is also encoded by other nucleotide sequences in the sample. The rearrangement uses TRBV18 and TRBJ2-3; 16 bases agree with TRBD2. Looked up from germline, CDR1 is KGHSH and CDR2 is LQKENI. The CDR3 is 16 amino acids. The trim removed 3 bases at V and 4 bases at J, leaving 1 base unmatched. CDR3 coding DNA: TGTGCCAGCTCACCGGGACTAGCGGGAGGGCCAGATACGCAGTATTTT. It translates to CASSPGLAGGPDTQYF.